This T cell receptor (beta chain) was observed in a study of T cell responses to AZD1222 COVID-19 vaccine. A note on this clone: No antigen is known for it.

Sequencing was performed with immunoSEQ multiplex PCR; in TCRdb, only in-frame clones are kept and a portion is missing. The table has more than 150,000 clones, 92% seen once. General study points: With dominance at 160-218 and 743-854, vaccine-associated CD4 TCRs spanned spike. Following two doses of AZD1222, Spike-specific TCR breadth and depth rose. Reports say nearly half of spike-specific TCRs go after unmutated variant regions. Samples come after the peak T cell response, not at day 14.

CDR1 SNHLY and CDR2 FYNNEI come from the germline V gene. The V and J ends lost 2 bases and 10 bases respectively, with 6 bases between them. This CDR3 has 11 amino acids. The chain uses TRBV2 and TRBJ1-5; D ambiguous. This sequence was found in an adult who received the AZD1222 COVID-19 vaccine. Source: peripheral blood, taken 28 days after the second AZD1222 dose. As DNA, the CDR3 is TGTGCCAGCAGTGAACGAGGACCCCAGCATTTT. Its protein is CASSERGPQHF.